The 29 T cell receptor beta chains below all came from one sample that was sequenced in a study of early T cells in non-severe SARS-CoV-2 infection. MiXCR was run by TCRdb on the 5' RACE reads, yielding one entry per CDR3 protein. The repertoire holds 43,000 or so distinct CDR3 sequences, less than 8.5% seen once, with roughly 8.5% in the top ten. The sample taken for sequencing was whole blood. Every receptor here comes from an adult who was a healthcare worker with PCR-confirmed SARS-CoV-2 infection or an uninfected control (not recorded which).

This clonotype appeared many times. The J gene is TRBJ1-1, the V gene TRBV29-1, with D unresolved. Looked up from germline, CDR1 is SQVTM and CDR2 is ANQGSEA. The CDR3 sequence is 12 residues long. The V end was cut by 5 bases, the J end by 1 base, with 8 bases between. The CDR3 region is CSVLISNTEAFF. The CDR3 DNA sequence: TGCAGCGTTCTTATATCGAACACTGAAGCTTTCTTT.

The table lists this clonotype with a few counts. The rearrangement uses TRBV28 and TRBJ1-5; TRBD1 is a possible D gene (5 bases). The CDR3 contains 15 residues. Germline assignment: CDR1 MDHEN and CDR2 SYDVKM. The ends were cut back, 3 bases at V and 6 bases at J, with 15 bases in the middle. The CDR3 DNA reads TGTGCCAGCAGTTTCTTTTTGGGGGGAGCTCAGCCCCAGCATTTT. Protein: CASSFFLGGAQPQHF. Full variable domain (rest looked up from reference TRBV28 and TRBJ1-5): DVKVTQSSRYLVKRTGEKVFLECVQDMDHENMFWYRQDPGLGLRLIYFSYDVKMKEKGDIPEGYSVSREKKERFSLILESASTNQTSMYLCASSFFLGGAQPQHFGDGTRLSIL.

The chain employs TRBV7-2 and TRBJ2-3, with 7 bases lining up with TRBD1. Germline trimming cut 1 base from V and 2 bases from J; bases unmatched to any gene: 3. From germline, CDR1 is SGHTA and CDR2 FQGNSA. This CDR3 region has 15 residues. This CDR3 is CASSLVGTVTDTQYF. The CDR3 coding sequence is TGTGCCAGCAGCTTAGTAGGGACAGTCACAGATACGCAGTATTTT.

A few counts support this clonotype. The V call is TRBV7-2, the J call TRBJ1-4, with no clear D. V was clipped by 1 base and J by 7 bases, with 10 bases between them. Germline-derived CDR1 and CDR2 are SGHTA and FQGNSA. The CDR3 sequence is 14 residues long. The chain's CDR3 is CASSLDSGFEKLFF. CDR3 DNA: TGTGCCAGCAGCTTAGATTCCGGGTTTGAAAAACTGTTTTTT.

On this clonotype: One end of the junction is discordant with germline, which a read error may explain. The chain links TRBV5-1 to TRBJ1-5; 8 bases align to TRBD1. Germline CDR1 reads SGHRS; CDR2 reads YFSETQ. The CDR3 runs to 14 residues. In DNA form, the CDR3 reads TGCGTCAGCAGCTTCGGACAGGGAGATCAGCCCCAGCATTTT. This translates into CVSSFGQGDQPQHF.

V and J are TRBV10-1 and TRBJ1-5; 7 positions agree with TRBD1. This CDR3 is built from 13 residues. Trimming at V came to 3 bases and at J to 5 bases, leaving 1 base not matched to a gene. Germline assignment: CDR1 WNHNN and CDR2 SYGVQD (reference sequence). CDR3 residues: CASSDRGYQPQHF. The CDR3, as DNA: TGCGCCAGCAGTGACAGGGGGTATCAGCCCCAGCATTTT.

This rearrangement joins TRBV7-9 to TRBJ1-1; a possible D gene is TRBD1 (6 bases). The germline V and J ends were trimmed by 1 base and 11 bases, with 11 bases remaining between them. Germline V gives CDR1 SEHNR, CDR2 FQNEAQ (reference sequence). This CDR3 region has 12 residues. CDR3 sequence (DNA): TGTGCCAGCAGCTTAGGGACAGAGGGGGCTTTCTTT. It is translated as CASSLGTEGAFF.

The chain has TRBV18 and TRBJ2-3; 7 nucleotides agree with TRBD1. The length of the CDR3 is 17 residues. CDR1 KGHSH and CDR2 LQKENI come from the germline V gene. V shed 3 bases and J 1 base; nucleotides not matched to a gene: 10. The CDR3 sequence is CASSPLPDRAGTDTQYF. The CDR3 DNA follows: TGTGCCAGCTCACCCTTACCCGACAGGGCCGGCACAGATACGCAGTATTTT.

The CDR3 DNA reads as TGCAGTGCTAGAGAGCACCATTTGAACACCGGGGAGCTGTTTTTT. Translation: CSAREHHLNTGELFF. The chain uses TRBV20-1 and TRBJ2-2; no firm D call. Germline loops: CDR1 DFQATT, CDR2 SNEGSKA (reference sequence). Trimming cost V 0 bases and J 1 base, with 9 bases left between them. This CDR3 spans 15 amino acids.

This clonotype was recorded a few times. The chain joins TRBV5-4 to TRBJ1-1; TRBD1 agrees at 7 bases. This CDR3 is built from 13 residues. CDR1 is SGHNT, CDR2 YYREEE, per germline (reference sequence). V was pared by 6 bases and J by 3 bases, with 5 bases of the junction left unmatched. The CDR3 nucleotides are TGTGCCAGCACCCAGGGGGGCCACACTGAAGCTTTCTTT. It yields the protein CASTQGGHTEAFF.

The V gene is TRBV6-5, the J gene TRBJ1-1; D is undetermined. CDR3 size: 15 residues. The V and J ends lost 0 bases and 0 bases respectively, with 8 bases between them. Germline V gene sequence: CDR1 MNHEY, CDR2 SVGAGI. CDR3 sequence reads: CASSYSVLLNTEAFF. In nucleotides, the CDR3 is TGTGCCAGCAGTTACTCAGTCCTCCTGAACACTGAAGCTTTCTTT.

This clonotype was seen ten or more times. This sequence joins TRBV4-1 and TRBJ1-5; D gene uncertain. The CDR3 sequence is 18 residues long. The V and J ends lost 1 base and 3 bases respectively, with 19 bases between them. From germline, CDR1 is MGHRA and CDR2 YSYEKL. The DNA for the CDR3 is TGCGCCAGCAGCCAAGGATACTTGGGGTTTTATGACAATCAGCCCCAGCATTTT. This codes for CASSQGYLGFYDNQPQHF.

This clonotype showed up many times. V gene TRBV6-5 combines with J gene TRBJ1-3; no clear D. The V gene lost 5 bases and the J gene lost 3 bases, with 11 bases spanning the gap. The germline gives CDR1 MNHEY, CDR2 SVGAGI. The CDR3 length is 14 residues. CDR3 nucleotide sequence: TGTGCCAGCAGTCACCGTCCGGATGGAAACACCATATATTTT. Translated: CASSHRPDGNTIYF.

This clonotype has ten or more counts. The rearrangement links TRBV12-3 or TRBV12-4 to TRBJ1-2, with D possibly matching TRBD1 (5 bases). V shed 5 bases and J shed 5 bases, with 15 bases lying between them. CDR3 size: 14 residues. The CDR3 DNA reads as TGTGCCAGCAGTCTGGGATGGGACCTATATGGCTACACCTTC. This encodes CASSLGWDLYGYTF.

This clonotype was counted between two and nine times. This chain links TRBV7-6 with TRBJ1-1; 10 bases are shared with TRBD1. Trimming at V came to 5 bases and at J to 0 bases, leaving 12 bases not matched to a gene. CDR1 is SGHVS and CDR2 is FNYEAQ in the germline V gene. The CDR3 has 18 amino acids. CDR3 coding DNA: TGTGCCAGCAGCCCTCGGACAGGGGGGATTGTTATGAACACTGAAGCTTTCTTT. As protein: CASSPRTGGIVMNTEAFF.

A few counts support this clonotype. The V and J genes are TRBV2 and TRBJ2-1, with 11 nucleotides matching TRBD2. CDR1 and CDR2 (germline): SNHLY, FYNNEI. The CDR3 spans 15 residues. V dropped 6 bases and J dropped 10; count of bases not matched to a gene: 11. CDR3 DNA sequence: TGTGCCAGCAGACCTCTAGCGGGGGGCTCCGGCGAGCAGTTCTTC. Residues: CASRPLAGGSGEQFF.

The CDR3 protein is CASSPRLAEETQYF. The CDR3 DNA sequence: TGTGCCAGCAGCCCGCGACTAGCGGAAGAGACCCAGTACTTC. This chain uses TRBV11-2 with TRBJ2-5, with 9 nucleotides matching TRBD2. CDR3 size: 14 residues. J was trimmed by 3 bases and V by 5 bases; bases with no gene match: 4. In germline, CDR1 is SGHAT, CDR2 FQNNGV.

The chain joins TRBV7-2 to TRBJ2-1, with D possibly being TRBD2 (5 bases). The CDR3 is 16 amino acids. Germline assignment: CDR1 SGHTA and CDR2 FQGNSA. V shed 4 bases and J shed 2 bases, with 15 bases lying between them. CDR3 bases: TGTGCCAGCAGCTCGCAAAGCGGAACCACCTACAATGAGCAGTTCTTC. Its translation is CASSSQSGTTYNEQFF.

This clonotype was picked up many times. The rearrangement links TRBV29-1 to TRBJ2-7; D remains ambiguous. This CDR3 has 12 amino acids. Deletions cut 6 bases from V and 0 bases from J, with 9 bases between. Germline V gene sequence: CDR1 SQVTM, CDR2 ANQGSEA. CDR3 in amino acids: CSVNVGSYEQYF. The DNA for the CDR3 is TGCAGCGTGAACGTGGGCTCCTACGAGCAGTACTTC.

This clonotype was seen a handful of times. The DNA for the CDR3 is TGCGCCAGCAGCTCGTCGGGGGGAGGACAGCCCCAGCATTTT. Its translation: CASSSSGGGQPQHF. V and J are TRBV5-1 and TRBJ1-5, with a weak D call TRBD1 (5 bases). This CDR3 comprises 14 residues. The V end was cut by 3 bases, the J end by 7 bases, with 14 bases between. The V gene's germline CDR1 is SGHRS and CDR2 YFSETQ.

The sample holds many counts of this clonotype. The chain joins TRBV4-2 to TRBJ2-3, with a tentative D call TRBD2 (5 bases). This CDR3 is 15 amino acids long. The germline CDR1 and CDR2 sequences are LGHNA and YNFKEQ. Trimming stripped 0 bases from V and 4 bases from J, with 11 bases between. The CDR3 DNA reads TGTGCCAGCAGCCAAGATCGGCTAGCTCCAGATACGCAGTATTTT. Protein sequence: CASSQDRLAPDTQYF.

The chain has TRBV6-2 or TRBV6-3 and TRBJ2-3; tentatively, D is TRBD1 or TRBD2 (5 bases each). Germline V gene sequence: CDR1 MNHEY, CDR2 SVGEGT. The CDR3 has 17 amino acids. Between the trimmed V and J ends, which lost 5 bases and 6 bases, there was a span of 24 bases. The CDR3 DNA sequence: TGTGCCAGCAGTCAGCCGCTCCGACTGGGGGATAGGGATACGCAGTATTTT. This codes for CASSQPLRLGDRDTQYF.

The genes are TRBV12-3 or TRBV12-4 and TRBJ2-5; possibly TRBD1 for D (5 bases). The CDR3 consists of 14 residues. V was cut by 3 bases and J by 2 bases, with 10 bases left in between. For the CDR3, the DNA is TGTGCCAGCAGTTTCGAAAGACAGCAAGAGACCCAGTACTTC. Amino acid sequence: CASSFERQQETQYF.

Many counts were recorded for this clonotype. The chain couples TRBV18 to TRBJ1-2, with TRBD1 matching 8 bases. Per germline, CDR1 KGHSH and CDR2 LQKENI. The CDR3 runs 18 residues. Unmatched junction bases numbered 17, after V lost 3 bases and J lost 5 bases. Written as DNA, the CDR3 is TGTGCCAGCTCACCGCTACGACAGGGGAAGAAGAGTAAATATGGCTACACCTTC. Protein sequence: CASSPLRQGKKSKYGYTF.

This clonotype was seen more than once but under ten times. The DNA for the CDR3 is TGTGCCATCAGTGACGTTGTACAGGGAAGGGGTAATGAAAAACTGTTTTTT. Translating gives CAISDVVQGRGNEKLFF. The rearrangement joins TRBV10-3 to TRBJ1-4, with D possibly TRBD1 on 6 matching bases. Germline V CDR1 and CDR2: ENHRY, SYGVKD. V lost 3 bases, J lost 4 bases, and 18 bases lay in between. The CDR3 spans 17 residues.

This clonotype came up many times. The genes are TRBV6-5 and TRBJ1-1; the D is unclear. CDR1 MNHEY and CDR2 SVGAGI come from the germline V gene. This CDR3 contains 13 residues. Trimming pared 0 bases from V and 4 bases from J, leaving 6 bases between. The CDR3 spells CASSYSGPTEAFF. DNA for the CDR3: TGTGCCAGCAGTTACTCTGGGCCCACTGAAGCTTTCTTT.

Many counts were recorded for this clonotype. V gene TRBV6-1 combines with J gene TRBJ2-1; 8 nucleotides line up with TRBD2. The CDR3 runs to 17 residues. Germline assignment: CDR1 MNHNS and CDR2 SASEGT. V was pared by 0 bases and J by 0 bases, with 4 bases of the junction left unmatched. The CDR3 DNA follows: TGTGCCAGCAGTGAAGCCCCCGGGACTAGCTCCTACAATGAGCAGTTCTTC. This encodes CASSEAPGTSSYNEQFF.

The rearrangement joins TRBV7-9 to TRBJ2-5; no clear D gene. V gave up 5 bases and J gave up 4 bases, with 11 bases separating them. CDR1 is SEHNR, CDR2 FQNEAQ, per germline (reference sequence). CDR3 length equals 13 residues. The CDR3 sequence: CASSPPIRETQYF. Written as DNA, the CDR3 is TGTGCCAGCAGCCCTCCGATCAGAGAGACCCAGTACTTC.

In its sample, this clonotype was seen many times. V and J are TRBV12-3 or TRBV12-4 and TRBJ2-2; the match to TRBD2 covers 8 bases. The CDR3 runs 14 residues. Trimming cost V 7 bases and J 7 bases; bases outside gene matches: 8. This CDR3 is CASNPGGVSGELFF. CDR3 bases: TGTGCCAGCAACCCGGGAGGGGTGAGCGGGGAGCTGTTTTTT.